This T cell receptor (beta chain) was obtained from a study of blood T cell repertoires in COVID-19. Original processing methods: For nucleated cells, counts were estimated from reference gene primer amplification. TCRdb's copy holds only in-frame clones and misses some; the assay was immunoSEQ multiplex PCR. D and trimming come from the DNA, and the V and J calls and clone size come from that table. The data contain some 55,000 clones, 80% to 85% of them singletons. Trimming removed 1 base at V and 2 bases at J, with 12 bases between. The CDR3 contains 16 residues. The germline V gene encodes CDR1 LGHNA and CDR2 YNFKEQ.

Sequencing used peripheral blood. The chain links TRBV4-2 to TRBJ2-1; D might be TRBD1 (5 bases). This receptor was identified in a woman in her fifties or sixties with acute or convalescent COVID-19. DNA of the CDR3: TGTGCCAGCAGCCAAGGTGGCAGGGTTGCCTACAATGAGCAGTTCTTC. This translates into CASSQGGRVAYNEQFF.